Listed below are T cell receptor beta chains from one sample, sequenced in a study of blood T cell repertoires in COVID-19. The table came from immunoSEQ multiplex PCR; TCRdb's copy has only in-frame clones and leaves some out. In the table there are fewer than 55,000 clones, approximately 85% of which are singletons. Sequencing input: peripheral blood. Every receptor here comes from a woman older than 75 with COVID-19, enrolled during active disease. The CDR3 runs from the conserved cysteine through the conserved F or W. Fields, in order: clone size, V gene, J gene, D gene, CDR3 DNA, CDR3 protein. D genes are given only for firm matches. A clone size is listed for some rows: how often the clone was seen (once, few, many), or a class if it is expanded.

-,TRBV6-5,TRBJ1-2,TRBD1,TGTGCCAGCAGTTTGGGGACAGGGAGGTATGGCTACACCTTC,CASSLGTGRYGYTF
-,TRBV7-9,TRBJ2-3,-,TGTGCCAGCAGCTTAGCAGCGCTCACAGATACGCAGTATTTT,CASSLAALTDTQYF
-,TRBV20-1,TRBJ2-7,-,TGCAGTGCTAGTGAGACAAGACCCCCCTACGAGCAGTACTTC,CSASETRPPYEQYF
-,TRBV18,TRBJ2-3,TRBD2,TGTGCCAGCTCACCACCGCAGCGGGAGGCAGATACGCAGTATTTT,CASSPPQREADTQYF
once,TRBV3-1/TRBV3-2,TRBJ1-2,TRBD1,TGTGCCAGCAGCGAACGACAGGGGCGCTATGGCTACACCTTC,CASSERQGRYGYTF
few,TRBV5-1,TRBJ2-5,-,TGCGCCAGCAGCAGAACATTGCAAGAGACCCAGTACTTC,CASSRTLQETQYF
-,TRBV7-7,TRBJ1-2,-,TGTGCCGTGGGAGGCAGGGAAGACTATGGCTACACCTTC,CAVGGREDYGYTF
-,TRBV11-2,TRBJ2-7,-,TGTGCCAGCAGCTTAGCCGTCGAGCAGTACTTC,CASSLAVEQYF
-,TRBV5-5,TRBJ2-1,-,TGTGCCAGCAGCTTAACAGCTAGCCGCAATGAGCAGTTCTTC,CASSLTASRNEQFF
-,TRBV11-2,TRBJ1-1,TRBD1,TGTGCCAGCAGCTTACTCCGGACAGGTCATGAAGCTTTCTTT,CASSLLRTGHEAFF
few,TRBV11-2,TRBJ2-7,TRBD1,TGTGCCAGCAGCTCAAGTGGACAGGGATACGAGCAGTACTTC,CASSSSGQGYEQYF
-,TRBV4-1,TRBJ2-7,-,TGCGCCAGCAGCCAAGTCCTAGACGGCGAGCAGTACTTC,CASSQVLDGEQYF
-,TRBV19,TRBJ1-2,-,TGTGCCAGTAGTATTTTCCAGGACTACACCTTC,CASSIFQDYTF
-,TRBV7-2,TRBJ1-5,-,TGTGCCAGCAGCCCAGGATTTGGGCCCCAGCATTTT,CASSPGFGPQHF
-,TRBV18,TRBJ2-1,-,TGTGCCAGCTCACCCTTTAACAATGAGCAGTTCTTC,CASSPFNNEQFF
-,TRBV6-5,TRBJ1-6,-,TGTGCCAGCAGTCGAACATCGTCACCCCTCCACTTT,CASSRTSSPLHF
-,TRBV30,TRBJ1-1,-,TGTGCCTGGAGTGTAGGGGGGGTTACTGAAGCTTTCTTT,CAWSVGGVTEAFF
-,TRBV1,TRBJ2-3,-,TGCACCAGCAGCCAGATGGGCGGACTAGCGGGACCAAGGAACACAGATACGCAGTATTTT,CTSSQMGGLAGPRNTDTQYF
-,TRBV1,TRBJ2-3,-,TGCACCAGCAGCCAGGAGAGCACAGATACGCAGTATTTT,CTSSQESTDTQYF
-,TRBV28,TRBJ2-7,TRBD2,TGTGCCAGCAGTTTATTTAAGAGCGGGAGAACCTACGAGCAGTACTTC,CASSLFKSGRTYEQYF
once,TRBV6-5,TRBJ2-7,-,TGTGCCAGCAGTTACTCGCCCCTTAGCAGCTCCTACGAGCAGTACTTC,CASSYSPLSSSYEQYF
once,TRBV28,TRBJ2-3,TRBD2,TGTGCCAGCAGTAGCGGGAGACCTCGGGATACGCAGTATTTT,CASSSGRPRDTQYF
-,TRBV24-1,TRBJ2-3,TRBD2,TGTGCCACCAGTGATCCTAGAGCGGGAGGTAAGACAGATACGCAGTATTTT,CATSDPRAGGKTDTQYF
few,TRBV3-1/TRBV3-2,TRBJ1-5,-,TGTGCCAGCAGCCAAAATTCAGGGGCAGGTCAGCCCCAGCATTTT,CASSQNSGAGQPQHF
-,TRBV11-2,TRBJ1-1,-,TGTGCCAGCAGCTTATTCGTAAGCTCGAACACTGAAGCTTTCTTT,CASSLFVSSNTEAFF
-,TRBV11-2,TRBJ1-2,-,TGTGCCAGCAGCTTAGACGGGATGCATGGCTACACCTTC,CASSLDGMHGYTF
-,TRBV11-2,TRBJ2-1,TRBD1,TGTGCCAGCAGCTTAGCCCTCAAACACAGGGGGTGGTACAATGAGCAGTTCTTC,CASSLALKHRGWYNEQFF
-,TRBV6-1,TRBJ1-2,TRBD1,TGTGCCAGCAGTGAACAGGGGGACAATGGCTACACCTTC,CASSEQGDNGYTF
-,TRBV30,TRBJ2-1,TRBD2,TGTGCCTGGACCTCCCCCCTAGCGGATGAGCAGTTCTTC,CAWTSPLADEQFF
-,TRBV19,TRBJ2-5,-,TGTGCCAGTAGTATTTCCCCGGGAGAGACCCAGTACTTC,CASSISPGETQYF
-,TRBV11-2,TRBJ2-5,TRBD2,TGTGCCAGCAGCTTAGCGGGGACTAGCGCGGGAGAGACCCAGTACTTC,CASSLAGTSAGETQYF
-,TRBV18,TRBJ2-1,TRBD2,TGTGCCAGCTCACGGGAAGGGAGGGAGGCCTCCTACAATGAGCAGTTCTTC,CASSREGREASYNEQFF
-,TRBV18,TRBJ2-7,-,TGTGCCAGCTCACCGGAGAGGGAGTACGAGCAGTACTTC,CASSPEREYEQYF
-,TRBV18,TRBJ1-1,-,TGTGCCAGCTCACTACAGAACACTGAAGCTTTCTTT,CASSLQNTEAFF
-,TRBV2,TRBJ2-2,TRBD2,TGTGCCAGCCAAAATCGGCTCCTAGCGGTAAAGAACACCGGGGAGCTGTTTTTT,CASQNRLLAVKNTGELFF
once,TRBV30,TRBJ2-1,-,TGTGCCTCCTCAGGGGGGCAGAATGAGCAGTTCTTC,CASSGGQNEQFF
-,TRBV2,TRBJ2-1,-,TGTGCCAGCGCGTTATACAATGAGCAGTTCTTC,CASALYNEQFF
-,TRBV12-5,TRBJ2-1,-,TGTGCTAGTGGTTTAGGAGGGGACCCCTACAATGAGCAGTTCTTC,CASGLGGDPYNEQFF
-,TRBV25-1,TRBJ2-1,TRBD2,TGTGCCAGCAGTGAATTTCCGGGAGGGCTAAATAATGAGCAGTTCTTC,CASSEFPGGLNNEQFF
-,TRBV5-1,TRBJ2-2,-,TGCGCCAGCAGCTTGGGGCAGACAAACACCGGGGAGCTGTTTTTT,CASSLGQTNTGELFF
-,TRBV6-1,TRBJ2-4,-,TGTGCCAGCAGTGAAGCGAGGTGGTCCAAAAACATTCAGTACTTC,CASSEARWSKNIQYF
-,TRBV12-3/TRBV12-4,TRBJ2-3,-,TGTGCCAGCAGTCCTAGACCCACAGATACGCAGTATTTT,CASSPRPTDTQYF
-,TRBV7-3,TRBJ1-1,-,TGTGCCAGCAGCTTTAACTGGAACACTGAAGCTTTCTTT,CASSFNWNTEAFF
-,TRBV5-8,TRBJ1-6,-,TGTGCCAGCAGCACCTCGGGAGATTCACCCCTCCACTTT,CASSTSGDSPLHF
-,TRBV27,TRBJ2-7,TRBD2,TGTGCCAGCAGTACACTAGCGGGTCCCTACGAGCAGTACTTC,CASSTLAGPYEQYF
-,TRBV29-1,TRBJ2-5,TRBD1,TGCAGCCTAGGTTTAGGCACCTCCAGGGGGGAGACCCAGTACTTC,CSLGLGTSRGETQYF
-,TRBV20-1,TRBJ2-1,TRBD2,TGCAGTGCTAGTCGGACTAGCGGGGGAGGGGAAGTAAATGAGCAGTTCTTC,CSASRTSGGGEVNEQFF
-,TRBV6-5,TRBJ2-7,TRBD2,TGTGCCAGCAGACGGACTAGCGGGATCTACGAGCAGTACTTC,CASRRTSGIYEQYF
-,TRBV6-5,TRBJ1-5,-,TGTGCCAGCAGCTCCGGACAGCAGTCCTATCAGCCCCAGCATTTT,CASSSGQQSYQPQHF